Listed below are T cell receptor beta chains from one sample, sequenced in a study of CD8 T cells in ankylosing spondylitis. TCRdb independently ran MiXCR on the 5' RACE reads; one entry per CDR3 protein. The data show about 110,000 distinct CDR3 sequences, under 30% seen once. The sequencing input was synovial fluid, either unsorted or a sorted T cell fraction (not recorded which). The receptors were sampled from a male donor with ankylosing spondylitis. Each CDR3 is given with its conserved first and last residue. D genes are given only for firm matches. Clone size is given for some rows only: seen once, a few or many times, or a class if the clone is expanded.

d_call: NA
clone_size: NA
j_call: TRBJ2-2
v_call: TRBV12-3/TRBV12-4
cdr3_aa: CASSPRVVSTGELFF
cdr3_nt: TGTGCCAGCAGTCCGCGGGTCGTCTCCACCGGGGAGCTGTTTTTT

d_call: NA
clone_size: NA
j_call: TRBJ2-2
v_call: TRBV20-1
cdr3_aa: CSASPRTTGELFF
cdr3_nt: TGCAGTGCTAGCCCCCGAACTACCGGGGAGCTGTTTTTT

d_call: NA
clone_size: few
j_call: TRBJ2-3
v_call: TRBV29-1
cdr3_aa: CSVDRQGRDTQYF
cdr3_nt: TGCAGCGTTGATAGGCAGGGTCGAGATACGCAGTATTTT

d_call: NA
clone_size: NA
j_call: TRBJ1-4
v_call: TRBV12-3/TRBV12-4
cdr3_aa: CASTEGGTGKKLFF
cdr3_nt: TGTGCCAGCACCGAGGGGGGGACCGGGAAAAAACTGTTTTTT

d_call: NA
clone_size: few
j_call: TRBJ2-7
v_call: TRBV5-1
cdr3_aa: CASRTTRAAGPEQYF
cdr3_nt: TGCGCCAGCAGAACAACAAGGGCGGCCGGCCCCGAGCAGTACTTC

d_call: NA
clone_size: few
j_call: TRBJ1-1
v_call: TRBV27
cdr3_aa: CASSRLGTEAFF
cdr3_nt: TGTGCCAGCAGTCGCCTGGGGACTGAAGCTTTCTTT

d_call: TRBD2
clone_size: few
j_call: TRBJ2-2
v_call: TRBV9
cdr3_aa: CASRLATGELFF
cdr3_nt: TGTGCCAGCAGACTAGCGACCGGGGAGCTGTTTTTT

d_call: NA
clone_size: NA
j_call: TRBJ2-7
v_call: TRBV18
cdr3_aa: CASSPWGRDGSYEQYF
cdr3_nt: TGTGCCAGCTCCCCATGGGGGCGGGACGGCTCCTACGAGCAGTACTTC

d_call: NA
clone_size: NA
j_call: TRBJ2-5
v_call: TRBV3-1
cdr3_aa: CASSQSLGIQETQYF
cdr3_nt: TGTGCCAGCAGCCAATCCCTAGGAATCCAAGAGACCCAGTACTTC

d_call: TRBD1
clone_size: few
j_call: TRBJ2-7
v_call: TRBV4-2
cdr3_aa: CASSQNRGDRETEQYF
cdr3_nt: TGTGCCAGCAGCCAAAATAGGGGGGACAGGGAGACCGAGCAGTACTTC

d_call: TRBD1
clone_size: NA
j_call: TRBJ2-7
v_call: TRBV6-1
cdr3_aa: CASSEKLRSGQGAFAYEQYF
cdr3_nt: TGTGCCAGCAGTGAAAAGCTAAGGAGCGGACAGGGGGCTTTTGCCTACGAGCAGTACTTC

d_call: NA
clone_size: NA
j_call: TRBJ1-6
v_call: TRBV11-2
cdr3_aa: CASSFRYAGPVANSPLHF
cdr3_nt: TGTGCCAGCAGCTTCCGATATGCGGGGCCCGTCGCAAATTCACCCCTCCACTTT

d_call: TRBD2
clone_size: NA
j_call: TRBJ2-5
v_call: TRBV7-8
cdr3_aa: CASSLGASGRQETQYF
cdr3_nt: TGTGCCAGCAGCTTAGGGGCTAGCGGGAGACAAGAGACCCAGTACTTC

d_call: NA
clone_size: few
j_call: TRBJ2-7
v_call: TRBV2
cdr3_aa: CASRRGREEHYEQYF
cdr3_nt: TGTGCCAGCAGGAGGGGGCGGGAGGAGCACTACGAGCAGTACTTC

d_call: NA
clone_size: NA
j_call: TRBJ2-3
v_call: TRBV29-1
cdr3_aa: CSSLSGSSDTQYF
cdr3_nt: TGCAGCTCTCTATCGGGGTCTTCAGATACGCAGTATTTT

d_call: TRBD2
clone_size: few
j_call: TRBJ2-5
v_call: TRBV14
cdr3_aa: CASSQEFWTSGIETQYF
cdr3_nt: TGTGCCAGCAGCCAAGAGTTCTGGACTAGCGGGATAGAGACCCAGTACTTC

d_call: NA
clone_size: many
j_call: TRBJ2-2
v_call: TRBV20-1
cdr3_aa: CSARSGLATGELFF
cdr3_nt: TGCAGTGCTAGATCGGGGCTGGCAACCGGGGAGCTGTTTTTT

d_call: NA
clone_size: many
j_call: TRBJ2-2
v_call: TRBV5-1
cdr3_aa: CASTGRGNTGELFF
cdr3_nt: TGCGCCAGCACCGGACGGGGGAACACCGGGGAGCTGTTTTTT

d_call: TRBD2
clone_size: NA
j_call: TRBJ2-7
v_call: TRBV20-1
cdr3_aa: CSARLAGIDYEQYF
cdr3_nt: TGCAGTGCCAGACTAGCGGGAATCGACTACGAGCAGTACTTC

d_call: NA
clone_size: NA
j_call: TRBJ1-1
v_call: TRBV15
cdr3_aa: CATSRDSFGLGNTEAFF
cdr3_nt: TGTGCCACCAGCAGAGACAGTTTCGGACTGGGAAACACTGAAGCTTTCTTT

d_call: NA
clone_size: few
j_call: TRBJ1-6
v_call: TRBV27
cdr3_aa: CASSRGGGVSDSPLHF
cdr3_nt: TGTGCCAGCAGCCGAGGCGGGGGGGTTTCGGATTCACCCCTCCACTTT

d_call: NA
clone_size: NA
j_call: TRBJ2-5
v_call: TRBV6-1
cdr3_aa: CASSLDPVRETQYF
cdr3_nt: TGTGCCAGCAGCTTGGACCCGGTAAGAGAGACCCAGTACTTC

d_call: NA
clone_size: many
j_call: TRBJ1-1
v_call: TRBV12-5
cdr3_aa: CASGRASSMNTEAFF
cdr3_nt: TGTGCTAGTGGTAGGGCTTCTTCCATGAACACTGAAGCTTTCTTT

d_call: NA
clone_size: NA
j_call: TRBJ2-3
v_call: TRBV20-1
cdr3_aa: CSARGSLARGSTDTQYF
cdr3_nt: TGCAGTGCTAGGGGTTCGTTGGCAAGGGGGAGCACAGATACGCAGTATTTT

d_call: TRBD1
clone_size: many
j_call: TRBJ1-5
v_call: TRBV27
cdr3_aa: CASSGGTGGQPQHF
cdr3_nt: TGTGCCAGCAGTGGCGGGACAGGGGGTCAGCCCCAGCATTTT

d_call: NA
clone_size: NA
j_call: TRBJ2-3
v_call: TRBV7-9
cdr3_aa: CASSLVGGNTQYF
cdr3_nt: TGTGCCAGCAGCTTAGTTGGGGGAAATACGCAGTATTTT

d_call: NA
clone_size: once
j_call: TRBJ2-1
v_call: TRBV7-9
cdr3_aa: CASSLKAQIYNEQFF
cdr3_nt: TGTGCCAGCAGCTTAAAAGCGCAAATCTACAATGAGCAGTTCTTC